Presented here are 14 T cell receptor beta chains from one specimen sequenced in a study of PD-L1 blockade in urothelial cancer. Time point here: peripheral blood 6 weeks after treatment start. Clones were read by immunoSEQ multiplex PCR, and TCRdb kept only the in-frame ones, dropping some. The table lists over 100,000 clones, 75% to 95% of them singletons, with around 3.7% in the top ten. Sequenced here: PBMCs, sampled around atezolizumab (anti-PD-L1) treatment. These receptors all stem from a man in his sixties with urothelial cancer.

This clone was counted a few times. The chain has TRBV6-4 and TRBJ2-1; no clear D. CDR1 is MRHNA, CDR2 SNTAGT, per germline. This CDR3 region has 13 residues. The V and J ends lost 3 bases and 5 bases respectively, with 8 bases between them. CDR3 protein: CASSENRNNEQFF. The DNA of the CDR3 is TGTGCCAGCAGTGAGAACAGAAACAATGAGCAGTTCTTC.

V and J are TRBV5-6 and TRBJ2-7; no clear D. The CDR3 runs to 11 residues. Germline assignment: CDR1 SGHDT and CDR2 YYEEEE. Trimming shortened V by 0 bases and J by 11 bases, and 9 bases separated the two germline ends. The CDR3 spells CASSLGPQEYF. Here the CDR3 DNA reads TGTGCCAGCAGCTTGGGGCCTCAGGAGTACTTC. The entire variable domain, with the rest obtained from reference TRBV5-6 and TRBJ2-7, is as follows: DAGVTQSPTHLIKTRGQQVTLRCSPKSGHDTVSWYQQALGQGPQFIFQYYEEEERQRGNFPDRFSGHQFPNYSSELNVNALLLGDSALYLCASSLGPQEYFGPGTRLTVT.

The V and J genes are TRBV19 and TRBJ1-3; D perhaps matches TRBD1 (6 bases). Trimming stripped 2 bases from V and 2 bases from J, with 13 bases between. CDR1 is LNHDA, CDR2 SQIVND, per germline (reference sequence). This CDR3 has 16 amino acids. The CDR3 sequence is CASSIKPTGTGNTIYF. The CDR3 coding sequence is TGTGCCAGTAGTATAAAACCTACAGGGACTGGAAACACCATATATTTT.

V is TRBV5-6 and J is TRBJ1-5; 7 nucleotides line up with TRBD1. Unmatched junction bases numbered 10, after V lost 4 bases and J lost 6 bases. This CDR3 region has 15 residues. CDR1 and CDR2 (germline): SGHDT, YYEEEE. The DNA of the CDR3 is TGTGCCAGCAGCCCCAGGGGGGCAGGGCCTCAGCCCCAGCATTTT. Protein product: CASSPRGAGPQPQHF.

The CDR3 loop reads CAWSDSTSGANNEQFF. CDR3 in DNA: TGTGCCTGGAGTGACTCGACTAGCGGGGCTAACAATGAGCAGTTCTTC. The rearrangement uses TRBV30 and TRBJ2-1, with 11 bases identical to TRBD2. Germline CDR1 is GTSNPN and CDR2 is SVGIG (reference sequence). V was pared by 1 base and J by 5 bases, with 7 bases of the junction left unmatched. The CDR3 runs 16 residues.

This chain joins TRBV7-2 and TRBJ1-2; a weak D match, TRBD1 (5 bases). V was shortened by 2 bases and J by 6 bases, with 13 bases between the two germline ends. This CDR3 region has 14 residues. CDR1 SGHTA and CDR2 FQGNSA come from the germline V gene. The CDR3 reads CASSLRGKLNGYTF. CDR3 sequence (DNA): TGTGCCAGCAGCTTAAGGGGCAAATTAAATGGCTACACCTTC.

CDR3 sequence reads: CASSRGGAGNEQFF. For the CDR3, the DNA is TGCGCCAGCAGCCGGGGGGGAGCCGGCAATGAGCAGTTCTTC. The chain joins TRBV4-1 to TRBJ2-1, with 7 bases fitting TRBD2. This CDR3 has 14 residues. Per germline, CDR1 MGHRA and CDR2 YSYEKL. The J segment lost 6 bases and the V segment lost 4 bases, leaving 6 bases of the junction unmatched.

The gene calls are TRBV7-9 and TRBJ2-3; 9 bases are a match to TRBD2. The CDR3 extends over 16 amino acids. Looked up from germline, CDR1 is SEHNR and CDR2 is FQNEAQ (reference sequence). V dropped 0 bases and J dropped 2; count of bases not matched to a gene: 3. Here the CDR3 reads CASSLALAGYTDTQYF. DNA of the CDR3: TGTGCCAGCAGCTTAGCCCTAGCGGGGTACACAGATACGCAGTATTTT.

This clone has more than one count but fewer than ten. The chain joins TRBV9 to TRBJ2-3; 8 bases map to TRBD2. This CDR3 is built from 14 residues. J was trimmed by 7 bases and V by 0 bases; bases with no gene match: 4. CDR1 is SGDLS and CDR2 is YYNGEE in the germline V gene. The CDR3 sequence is CASSVAGGPHTQYF. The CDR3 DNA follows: TGTGCCAGCAGCGTAGCGGGGGGGCCTCATACGCAGTATTTT.

CDR3 coding DNA: TGTGCCAGCAGGGAGGGTGAAAAACTGTTTTTT. Its translation is CASREGEKLFF. The chain employs TRBV6-5 and TRBJ1-4; D gene uncertain. V lost 6 bases and J 7 bases, leaving 6 bases between the germline ends. Germline CDR1 and CDR2: MNHEY and SVGAGI. The CDR3 is made up of 11 amino acids.

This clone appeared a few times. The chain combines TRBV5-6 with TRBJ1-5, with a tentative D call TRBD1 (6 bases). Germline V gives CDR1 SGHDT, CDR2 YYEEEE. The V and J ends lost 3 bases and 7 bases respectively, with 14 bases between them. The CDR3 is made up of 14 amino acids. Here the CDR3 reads CASSSQGWGQPQHF. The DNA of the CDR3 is TGTGCCAGCAGCTCACAGGGTTGGGGCCAGCCCCAGCATTTT.

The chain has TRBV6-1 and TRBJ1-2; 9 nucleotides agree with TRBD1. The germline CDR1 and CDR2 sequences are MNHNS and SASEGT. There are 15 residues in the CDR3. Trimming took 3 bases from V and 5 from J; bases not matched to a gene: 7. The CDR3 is CASSDGQGIWYGYTF. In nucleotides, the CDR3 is TGTGCCAGCAGTGACGGACAGGGGATATGGTATGGCTACACCTTC.

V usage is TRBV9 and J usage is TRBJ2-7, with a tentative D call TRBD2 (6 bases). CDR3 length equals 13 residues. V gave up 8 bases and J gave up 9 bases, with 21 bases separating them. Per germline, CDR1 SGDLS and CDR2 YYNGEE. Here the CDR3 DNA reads TGTGCCAGGCGGACTAAACGGGTTGGCGGGCAGTACTTC. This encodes CARRTKRVGGQYF.

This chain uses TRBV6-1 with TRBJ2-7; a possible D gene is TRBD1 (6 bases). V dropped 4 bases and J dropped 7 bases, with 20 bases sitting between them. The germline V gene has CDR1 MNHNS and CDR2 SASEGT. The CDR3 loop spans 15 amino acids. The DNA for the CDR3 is TGTGCCAGCAGTGCCGCCGGGACATCCGAGGGAGAGCAGTACTTC. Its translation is CASSAAGTSEGEQYF.